This T cell receptor (beta chain) was retrieved from a study of blood T cell repertoires in COVID-19 (dated by TCRdb to about 2020). At the level of the whole study: Samples covering the acute and convalescent phases of COVID-19 were provided by collaborators in the United States, Italy and Spain. The material from the prospective study consisted of cDNA or gDNA derived from T cells, B-cell-depleted T cells, or PBMCs. Deeply sampled blood TCRbeta repertoires from subjects exposed to, actively infected with, or recovered from COVID-19 were included in the dataset. The repertoires were released in a freely available public database intended as a resource for research on the immune response to SARS-CoV-2. Samples were obtained from the ongoing ImmuneRACE study (first 160 participants) and from 1,254 subjects provided by 6 global collaborators. Nearly every sample came with metadata listing a de-identified subject ID, COVID-19 status, age in years and sex. Where available, HLA class I and class II types were taken from metadata supplied by the sample provider and were not determined by assay-based typing.

Samples from volunteer blood donors who had recovered from COVID-19 were contributed by a second Seattle source. Whole blood was collected in K2EDTA tubes by collaborating institutions according to the institutions' own protocols. For TCRbeta analysis, collaborators shipped samples as frozen whole blood, isolated PBMCs, or DNA extracted from either of those sample types. Here is what the overall study found, with its caveats: How much clinical and demographic metadata was included differed by source and by participant, and the metadata was provided uncurated.

As regards this clone: No cognate antigen has been identified for it. Base qualities were left out, and no much larger clone turns up one base away.

Measured from the cysteine to the phenylalanine, the CDR3 is 14 residues long. The entry retains the CDR3 DNA only, 42 bases that are in frame from base 1. Trimming takes 10 bases from V and 1 base from J, and the germline ends sit 15 bases apart. As encoded in the germline V gene, CDR1 is MDHEN while CDR2 is SYDVKM. TCRbeta CDR3 regions were amplified from genomic DNA by means of the immunoSEQ Assay, a bias-controlled multiplex PCR. Per the authors' processing: Within the assay, amplification of reference gene primers was used to estimate how many nucleated cells each sample contained. Sequence reads were collapsed and filtered to measure the absolute abundance of every unique TCRbeta CDR3 rearrangement. For each sample, productive Simpson clonality was calculated as the square root of Simpson's diversity index over productive rearrangements. Drawn from immuneACCESS, this table holds only the in-frame rearrangements with V and J called that TCRdb kept. Clones are partly lost; checked studies trace under half to an unresolved V gene and leave the rest unexplained. For V, J and clone size, that table is used; D and trimming come from the DNA. A total of about 220,000 clones appear in this sample, 70% to 90% of them only once. The leading ten clones occupy around 2.9% of the sample.

The clonotype was recovered from a man aged 45-65 years who had recovered from COVID-19. Specimen: peripheral blood. The sequence is built from TRBV28 and TRBJ2-3; the D gene assignment is ambiguous. The DNA reads TGTGCCATTCCGGGTCCGGCCGGCACAGATACGCAGTATTTT. It translates as CAIPGPAGTDTQYF.